A selection of T cell receptor beta chains follows, all from one sample in a study of early T cells in non-severe SARS-CoV-2 infection. MiXCR, run by TCRdb on the 5' RACE reads, gives a single entry per CDR3 protein. Seen here are 50,000 to 70,000 distinct CDR3 sequences, approximately 8% observed once, and the top ten hold about 3.2%. The specimen was whole blood. These TCRs come from an adult who was a healthcare worker with PCR-confirmed SARS-CoV-2 infection or an uninfected control (not recorded which). CDR3s include the opening cysteine and the closing phenylalanine or tryptophan. Each record gives: V gene, J gene, CDR3 protein.

TRBV30	TRBJ2-3	CAWSPGLAGERDTQYF
TRBV6-1	TRBJ1-4	CASSGQLNNEKLFF
TRBV12-3/TRBV12-4	TRBJ2-5	CASGRGQETQYF
TRBV7-8	TRBJ1-1	CASSPGPLNTEAFF
TRBV28	TRBJ2-7	CASSSETPYEQYF
TRBV28	TRBJ2-7	CASIGWTGLNEQYF
TRBV27	TRBJ1-2	CASKAGSTNYGYTF
TRBV29-1	TRBJ2-7	CSVGRTAPPEQYF
TRBV18	TRBJ1-6	CASSPSGGNSPLHF
TRBV7-2	TRBJ2-5	CASSWAGQQETQYF
TRBV18	TRBJ2-1	CASSLQGSAGYNEQFF
TRBV9	TRBJ2-1	CASSPVEGLSYNEQFF
TRBV7-2	TRBJ2-1	CASSPRTPPVGNEQFF
TRBV27	TRBJ2-7	CASSPRGQQHYEQYF
TRBV4-2	TRBJ2-1	CASSPSLTGGDNEQFF
TRBV29-1	TRBJ2-1	CSVGYSLNNEQFF
TRBV7-9	TRBJ2-7	CASSLDALGGNYEQYF
TRBV29-1	TRBJ1-3	CSGIRQGAGNTIYF
TRBV24-1	TRBJ2-3	CATSEGRVPTDTQYF
TRBV5-4	TRBJ2-7	CASSRGYSYEQYF
TRBV5-1	TRBJ2-1	CASSPGSSYNEQFF
TRBV18	TRBJ1-1	CASSPAGDRGANTEAFF
TRBV7-3	TRBJ2-2	CASSPTPPAGLTPGSCFF
TRBV4-2	TRBJ2-1	CASSQDLDRPYNEQFF
TRBV20-1	TRBJ2-1	CSARTLAGGRNEQFF
TRBV2	TRBJ2-3	CASSQPGADTQYF
TRBV5-1	TRBJ2-7	CASSPGPLGEQYF
TRBV12-3/TRBV12-4	TRBJ2-1	CASALGGTPTYNEQFF
TRBV7-2	TRBJ2-1	CASSLRAGRRSANEQFF
TRBV30	TRBJ1-2	CAWSVRLGAGDYGYTF
TRBV5-1	TRBJ2-1	CASSFEAKSYNEQFF
TRBV6-6	TRBJ1-5	CASRRLQGDAQPQHF
TRBV7-7	TRBJ1-1	CASSKGVNTEAFF
TRBV3-1	TRBJ2-1	CASSPTFSSYNEQFF
TRBV7-6	TRBJ2-3	CASSLMADTQYF
TRBV11-2	TRBJ2-1	CASSLGLTVRTNEQFF
TRBV18	TRBJ2-7	CASSPRTGYYEQYF
TRBV28	TRBJ2-1	CASSYAGTSASEQFF
TRBV7-6	TRBJ2-7	CASSLVRGSAGEQYF
TRBV20-1	TRBJ2-1	CSNPSTGGLNEQFF
TRBV20-1	TRBJ2-1	CSARGTGLKVEQFF
TRBV7-9	TRBJ2-7	CASSLGRNEVTYEQYF
TRBV6-5	TRBJ2-3	CASSITSGRTHTQYF
TRBV3-1	TRBJ2-5	CASSQVAGAQYF
TRBV16	TRBJ2-5	CASSLRGGVTQYF
TRBV29-1	TRBJ2-2	CSAQTAGIFTGELFF
TRBV29-1	TRBJ2-7	CSARAGQGTYEQYF
TRBV19	TRBJ1-2	CASKRPGPGNYGYTF
TRBV3-1	TRBJ2-3	CASSPSTGGGTDTQYF
TRBV6-4	TRBJ2-1	CASSEDSSYNEQFF
TRBV5-1	TRBJ2-1	CASSSGQPTYNEQFF
TRBV2	TRBJ2-2	CASSERGLFTGELFF
TRBV28	TRBJ1-2	CASRRDRASAGYTF
TRBV13	TRBJ2-7	CASSGPAHEQYF
TRBV11-2	TRBJ1-2	CASSLGREAGYTF
TRBV6-2/TRBV6-3	TRBJ2-1	CASSQDRADYNEQFF
TRBV28	TRBJ1-5	CASGGYSNQPQHF
TRBV7-9	TRBJ1-2	CASSLAPTGIIYGYTF